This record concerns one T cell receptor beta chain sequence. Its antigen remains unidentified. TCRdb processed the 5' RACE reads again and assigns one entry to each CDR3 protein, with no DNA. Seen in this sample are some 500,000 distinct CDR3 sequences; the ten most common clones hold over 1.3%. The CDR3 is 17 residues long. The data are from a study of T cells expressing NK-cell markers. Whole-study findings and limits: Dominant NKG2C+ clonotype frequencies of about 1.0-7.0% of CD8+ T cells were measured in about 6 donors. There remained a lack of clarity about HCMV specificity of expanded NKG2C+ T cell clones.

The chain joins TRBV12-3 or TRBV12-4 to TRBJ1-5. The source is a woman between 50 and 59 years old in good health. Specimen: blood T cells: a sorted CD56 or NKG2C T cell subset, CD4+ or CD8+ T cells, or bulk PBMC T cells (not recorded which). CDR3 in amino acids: CASSPGLRGYSNQPQHF.